This entry concerns a single TCR beta chain. The antigen is unknown. This specimen comes from a study of cytomegalovirus exposure and HLA in healthy donors. CDR1 is MNHEY, CDR2 SVGAGI, per germline. This CDR3 is built from 15 residues. V lost 6 bases, J lost 1 base, and 12 bases lay in between. Findings and limits, study-wide: Previously analyzed data showed that most TCR beta V segments were productive at a frequency of about 90% or about 30%.

This PCR relied on a set of 60 Vbeta primers and 13 Jbeta primers. Sequencing was performed with immunoSEQ multiplex PCR; in TCRdb, only in-frame clones are kept and a portion is missing. The sample shows 100,000 or so clones, roughly 70% of them seen only once. This TCR was recovered from a man in his forties in good health and CMV-seropositive. Sequencing was done on a sample of PBMCs. This rearrangement joins TRBV6-5 to TRBJ2-2, with D possibly being TRBD1 (6 bases). In DNA, the CDR3 is TGTGCCAGCAGACTAGGACAGCTGAACACCGGGGAGCTGTTTTTT. Its translation: CASRLGQLNTGELFF.